The 32 T cell receptor beta chains reported below all come from one sample, sequenced in a study of T cell responses to AZD1222 COVID-19 vaccine. TCRdb's copy holds only in-frame clones and misses some; the assay was immunoSEQ multiplex PCR. Here the sample spans 90,000 to 100,000 clones, less than 85% being singletons. Sequencing was performed on peripheral blood, taken 28 days after the second AZD1222 dose. These receptors came from an adult who received the AZD1222 COVID-19 vaccine.

This chain joins TRBV10-2 and TRBJ2-3; 9 bases align to TRBD1. V shed 6 bases, J shed 2 bases, and the junction held 9 bases outside the gene matches. Germline V gene data show CDR1 as WSHSY and CDR2 as SAAADI. The CDR3 has 16 residues. The CDR3 is CASRVPGTGPTDTQYF. The DNA for the CDR3 is TGCGCCAGCAGAGTACCCGGGACAGGGCCCACAGATACGCAGTATTTT.

V usage is TRBV28 and J usage is TRBJ1-1; D is perhaps TRBD1 (5 bases). The CDR3 has 14 amino acids. Germline V gene sequence: CDR1 MDHEN, CDR2 SYDVKM. The germline V and J ends were trimmed by 5 bases and 7 bases, with 17 bases remaining between them. CDR3 region: CASSPGGARGEAFF. The CDR3 bases are TGTGCCAGCAGTCCGGGCGGGGCGCGAGGTGAAGCTTTCTTT.

V and J are TRBV5-4 and TRBJ2-3, with D perhaps matching TRBD1 or TRBD2 (6 bases each). Germline-derived CDR1 and CDR2 are SGHNT and YYREEE (reference sequence). The CDR3 runs to 15 residues. The germline V and J ends were trimmed by 2 bases and 0 bases, with 10 bases remaining between them. The CDR3 DNA reads TGTGCCAGCAGCTTAACGGGGGCTAGCACAGATACGCAGTATTTT. This sequence encodes CASSLTGASTDTQYF. The whole variable domain, remainder taken from reference TRBV5-4 and TRBJ2-3, is ETGVTQSPTHLIKTRGQQVTLRCSSQSGHNTVSWYQQALGQGPQFIFQYYREEENGRGNFPPRFSGLQFPNYSSELNVNALELDDSALYLCASSLTGASTDTQYFGPGTRLTVL.

V is TRBV7-9 and J is TRBJ1-2; TRBD1 matches at 7 bases. V was clipped by 0 bases and J by 0 bases; unmatched bases: 13. Germline-derived CDR1 and CDR2 are SEHNR and FQNEAQ (reference sequence). The CDR3 covers 19 residues. CDR3 DNA sequence: TGTGCCAGCAGCTTAGCCCCCACGAGACAGGGTCTTTCTAACTATGGCTACACCTTC. Protein product: CASSLAPTRQGLSNYGYTF.

This chain connects TRBV10-3 to TRBJ2-7; D remains ambiguous. Germline loops: CDR1 ENHRY, CDR2 SYGVKD. Trimming cost V 2 bases and J 3 bases, with 8 bases left between them. CDR3 length equals 13 residues. The CDR3 DNA is TGTGCCATCAGTGAGGCGAAGCTCTACGAGCAGTACTTC. As protein: CAISEAKLYEQYF.

The rearrangement joins TRBV6-5 to TRBJ1-4, with D unresolved. CDR3 length: 14 residues. Trimming took off 0 bases at V and 8 bases at J, with 10 bases between the two ends. Germline V gives CDR1 MNHEY, CDR2 SVGAGI. The CDR3 is CASSYSLNAEKLFF. The CDR3 DNA reads TGTGCCAGCAGTTACTCGCTCAATGCGGAAAAACTGTTTTTT.

The sample holds a few counts of this clone. This chain links TRBV7-9 with TRBJ2-7; D is perhaps TRBD2 (6 bases). The CDR3 is 13 residues long. The V gene lost 4 bases and the J gene lost 6 bases, with 13 bases spanning the gap. Germline V gene sequence: CDR1 SEHNR, CDR2 FQNEAQ (reference sequence). The CDR3 sequence is CASSSMGLAEQYF. Written as DNA, the CDR3 is TGTGCCAGCAGCTCGATGGGACTCGCCGAGCAGTACTTC.

This clone was found a few times. The chain combines TRBV12-3 or TRBV12-4 with TRBJ2-1; possible D gene TRBD2, 5 bases. V lost 3 bases and J lost 12, with 15 bases in between. The CDR3 contains 13 residues. This CDR3 is CASSLGGGRGQFF. CDR3 coding DNA: TGTGCCAGCAGTTTGGGCGGCGGGCGTGGGCAGTTCTTC.

The chain couples TRBV30 to TRBJ1-1; weak D call: TRBD1 (5 bases). CDR1 is GTSNPN and CDR2 is SVGIG in the germline V gene (reference sequence). The CDR3 sequence is 12 residues long. V was clipped by 3 bases and J by 6 bases, with 11 bases between them. The CDR3 DNA reads TGTGCCTGGAGAGGACAATACTCTGAAGCTTTCTTT. Translation: CAWRGQYSEAFF.

CDR3 amino acids: CASSLIAQGELFF. CDR3 DNA sequence: TGTGCCAGCAGCTTAATCGCGCAGGGGGAACTGTTTTTT. The rearrangement links TRBV7-8 to TRBJ1-4; TRBD1 matches at 7 bases. The germline CDR1 and CDR2 sequences are SGHVS and FQNEAQ. The CDR3 runs to 13 residues. V lost 2 bases to trimming and J lost 12 bases; unmatched junction nucleotides: 6.

V is TRBV7-2 and J is TRBJ2-6; 8 positions match TRBD1. V dropped 2 bases and J dropped 4; count of bases not matched to a gene: 13. The CDR3 contains 19 residues. CDR1 SGHTA and CDR2 FQGNSA come from the germline V gene. The CDR3 reads CASSLTAPQGAAGANVLTF. Here the CDR3 DNA reads TGTGCCAGCAGCTTAACAGCTCCTCAGGGGGCTGCAGGGGCCAACGTCCTGACTTTC.

V gene TRBV19 combines with J gene TRBJ2-1; either TRBD1 or TRBD2 may supply D (6 bases each). The CDR3 is 17 amino acids. Trimming took 5 bases from V and 0 from J, leaving 17 bases between them. Germline values: CDR1 LNHDA, CDR2 SQIVND (reference sequence). The CDR3 protein is CASSPRGGLSSYNEQFF. The CDR3 region has the DNA TGTGCCAGTAGTCCCCGAGGGGGGCTGAGCTCCTACAATGAGCAGTTCTTC.

DNA of the CDR3: TGTGCCAGCTCGTCAGGACCACACAATGAGCAGTTCTTC. It codes for CASSSGPHNEQFF. The genes are TRBV11-3 and TRBJ2-1; D unresolved. Germline CDR1 is SGHNT and CDR2 is YENEEA. This CDR3 is 13 amino acids long. V lost 8 bases to trimming and J lost 5 bases, with 13 bases between them.

The chain is built from TRBV7-2 and TRBJ1-1; TRBD1 might be the D (5 bases). CDR1 SGHTA and CDR2 FQGNSA come from the germline V gene. The ends were cut back, 6 bases at V and 7 bases at J, with 12 bases in the middle. There are 12 residues in the CDR3. This chain's CDR3 is CASRWTLGEAFF. Written as DNA, the CDR3 is TGTGCCAGCAGGTGGACATTAGGTGAAGCTTTCTTT.

The chain couples TRBV5-5 to TRBJ1-5, with a possible D match to TRBD1 (6 bases). CDR3 length equals 16 residues. Germline V gene sequence: CDR1 SGHKS, CDR2 YYEKEE (reference sequence). V lost 4 bases to trimming and J lost 5 bases, with 19 bases between them. The CDR3 loop reads CASSLMGGLPYQPQHF. In nucleotides, the CDR3 is TGTGCCAGCAGCCTGATGGGGGGGCTCCCTTATCAGCCCCAGCATTTT.

V is TRBV29-1 and J is TRBJ2-1; D is unclear. The CDR3 length is 13 residues. Trimming pared 4 bases from V and 12 bases from J, leaving 19 bases between. From germline, CDR1 is SQVTM and CDR2 ANQGSEA. CDR3 nucleotides: TGCAGCGTTGTTTCCTTTGGTGTCGCGCCGCAGTTCTTC. Protein: CSVVSFGVAPQFF.

The chain has TRBV27 and TRBJ2-3; D possibly corresponds to TRBD1 (6 bases). The CDR3 sequence is 14 residues long. Germline lookup yields CDR1 MNHEY and CDR2 SMNVEV (reference sequence). V lost 3 bases and J lost 6, with 13 bases in between. CDR3 in amino acids: CASSFGPQGDTQYF. The CDR3, as DNA: TGTGCCAGCAGTTTCGGGCCCCAGGGGGATACGCAGTATTTT.

V and J are TRBV11-2 and TRBJ1-2; perhaps TRBD1 as D (5 bases). CDR3 size: 16 residues. The V end was cut by 0 bases, the J end by 2 bases, with 13 bases between. The germline gives CDR1 SGHAT, CDR2 FQNNGV. Here the CDR3 DNA reads TGTGCCAGCAGCTTAGATCAACCGGGACGGAACTATGGCTACACCTTC. Protein: CASSLDQPGRNYGYTF.

The chain joins TRBV7-9 to TRBJ2-3; unclear D gene. The CDR3 has 12 amino acids. Trimming pared 5 bases from V and 6 bases from J, leaving 9 bases between. Germline lookup yields CDR1 SEHNR and CDR2 FQNEAQ (reference sequence). CDR3 protein: CASSPTGDTQYF. The CDR3 DNA reads TGTGCCAGCAGCCCCACGGGTGATACGCAGTATTTT.

The J gene is TRBJ2-7, the V gene TRBV11-3; D is perhaps TRBD1 or TRBD2 (5 bases each). Germline CDR1 is SGHNT and CDR2 is YENEEA. V lost 5 bases, J lost 1 base, and 15 bases lay in between. This CDR3 contains 15 residues. CDR3 nucleotides: TGTGCCAGCAGCCGAGGGACCGGGTTTTCCTACGAGCAGTACTTC. Translation: CASSRGTGFSYEQYF. The full variable domain, its missing parts supplied by reference TRBV11-3 and TRBJ2-7, is EAGVVQSPRYKIIEKKQPVAFWCNPISGHNTLYWYLQNLGQGPELLIRYENEEAVDDSQLPKDRFSAERLKGVDSTLKIQPAELGDSAVYLCASSRGTGFSYEQYFGPGTRLTVT.

The CDR3 nucleotides are TGTGCCAGCAGCCAAGATCGGGGGGCAGGGTGGTCTATTGAGCAGTTCTTC. It yields the protein CASSQDRGAGWSIEQFF. This chain joins TRBV3-1 (or the pseudogene TRBV3-2) and TRBJ2-1; TRBD2 is a possible D gene (7 bases). The CDR3 is made up of 17 amino acids. V lost 0 bases and J 9 bases, leaving 21 bases between the germline ends. The germline gives CDR1 LGHDT, CDR2 YNNKEL (reference sequence).

The gene calls are TRBV5-1 and TRBJ2-2, with D possibly TRBD2 on 6 matching bases. V lost 1 base, J lost 6 bases, and 13 bases lay in between. The germline gives CDR1 SGHRS, CDR2 YFSETQ. The CDR3 has 15 amino acids. The chain's CDR3 is CASSLTGASAGELFF. The CDR3 DNA is TGCGCCAGCAGCTTGACGGGAGCTTCCGCCGGGGAGCTGTTTTTT.

This chain joins TRBV9 and TRBJ2-5; 7 bases map to TRBD2. CDR1 and CDR2 from the germline V gene are SGDLS and YYNGEE. The CDR3 is made up of 14 amino acids. V trimming: 4 bases; J trimming: 5 bases; junction bases outside the gene matches: 8. For the CDR3, the DNA is TGTGCCAGCAGCAGCGGGAACCGTCCGGAGACCCAGTACTTC. This codes for CASSSGNRPETQYF.

The chain employs TRBV5-5 and TRBJ2-1; possibly TRBD1 for D (6 bases). The germline gives CDR1 SGHKS, CDR2 YYEKEE (reference sequence). Trimming removed 5 bases from V and 1 base from J, with 7 bases in between. The CDR3 loop spans 13 amino acids. In nucleotides, the CDR3 is TGTGCCAGCAGACAGGGTTCCTACAATGAGCAGTTCTTC. Its protein product is CASRQGSYNEQFF.

The chain is built from TRBV9 and TRBJ2-7; TRBD1 agrees at 9 bases. The CDR3 runs 14 residues. The trim removed 3 bases at V and 2 bases at J, leaving 3 bases unmatched. Per the germline V gene, CDR1 is SGDLS and CDR2 is YYNGEE. The CDR3 DNA follows: TGTGCCAGCAGCGGAGACAGGGGGACCTACGAGCAGTACTTC. This encodes CASSGDRGTYEQYF.

The J gene is TRBJ2-1, the V gene TRBV15, with 13 bases aligning to TRBD2. Germline V lookup: CDR1 LNHNV, CDR2 YYDKDF (reference sequence). The V and J ends lost 1 base and 4 bases, in that order; junction bases with no gene match: 7. This CDR3 spans 18 amino acids. The CDR3 DNA reads as TGTGCCACCAGCAGAGCCCGACTAGCGGGGGGATATTACAATGAGCAGTTCTTC. This gives the protein CATSRARLAGGYYNEQFF.

CDR3 loop: CASSLGGSGRTGELFF. Here the CDR3 DNA reads TGTGCCAGCAGCTTAGGTGGTAGCGGGAGAACCGGGGAGCTGTTTTTT. J is TRBJ2-2 and V is TRBV7-8; TRBD2 agrees at 9 bases. The V gene's germline CDR1 is SGHVS and CDR2 FQNEAQ. J gave up 5 bases and V 1 base, and 5 bases lay outside the gene matches. The CDR3 contains 16 residues.

The chain carries TRBV6-1 and TRBJ2-3, with D perhaps matching TRBD2 (5 bases). The CDR3 is made up of 16 amino acids. V dropped 1 base and J dropped 1 base, with 12 bases sitting between them. Germline assignment: CDR1 MNHNS and CDR2 SASEGT. This chain's CDR3 is CASSEDGVYRTDTQYF. The CDR3 DNA reads TGTGCCAGCAGTGAAGACGGGGTGTACCGCACAGATACGCAGTATTTT.

The gene calls are TRBV11-2 and TRBJ2-1; 8 bases fit TRBD2. V trimming: 3 bases; J trimming: 7 bases; junction bases outside the gene matches: 8. CDR3 length: 15 residues. Per germline, CDR1 SGHAT and CDR2 FQNNGV. The DNA for the CDR3 is TGTGCCAGCAGCTTTCTCGCGGGAGGTTCAAATGAGCAGTTCTTC. This encodes CASSFLAGGSNEQFF.

V usage is TRBV6-1 and J usage is TRBJ1-2; no firm D call. Deletions cut 0 bases from V and 5 bases from J, with 10 bases between. The germline CDR1 and CDR2 sequences are MNHNS and SASEGT. There are 14 residues in the CDR3. CDR3 coding DNA: TGTGCCAGCAGTGAAGCAGGAGAGGGATATGGCTACACCTTC. Translated: CASSEAGEGYGYTF.

The chain joins TRBV7-9 to TRBJ1-2; 8 bases fit TRBD1. In germline, CDR1 is SEHNR, CDR2 FQNEAQ (reference sequence). With V trimmed by 3 bases and J by 7 bases, 13 bases remained unmatched. This CDR3 has 16 amino acids. CDR3 DNA: TGTGCCAGCAGCTTCCCTTTCCTGGACAGGGCAATTGGCTACACCTTC. Amino acid sequence: CASSFPFLDRAIGYTF.

V gene TRBV19 combines with J gene TRBJ2-6; D call uncertain. Trimming left V 4 bases short and J 0 bases short, with 1 base between. Germline V gene data show CDR1 as LNHDA and CDR2 as SQIVND (reference sequence). The CDR3 totals 13 residues. The CDR3 reads CASSTSGANVLTF. Here the CDR3 DNA reads TGTGCCAGTAGTACCTCTGGGGCCAACGTCCTGACTTTC.